The clone carrying this T cell receptor (beta chain) showed up just a few times. The record originates from a study of T cells after yellow fever vaccination. Notes on the study in general: Only a small proportion of the clonotypes turned up in both the CD4 and the CD8 compartments, likely arising from convergent recombination.

Universal primer sites and UMIs were introduced during 5'RACE template-switching synthesis of TCR cDNA. MiXCR was run by TCRdb on the 5' RACE reads, yielding one entry per CDR3 protein. This sample has some 96,000 distinct CDR3 sequences, with roughly 10% found just once. CDR1 is MNHEY, CDR2 SVGAGI, per germline. The CDR3 sequence is 14 residues long. Trimming left V 5 bases short and J 5 bases short, with 16 bases between. The chain employs TRBV6-5 and TRBJ2-7; no firm D call. The receptor was derived from a man younger than 30 who received the YFV17D yellow fever vaccine. The source material was CD8+ T cells not binding an NS4B(214-222) dextramer, sorted from PBMCs, sampled around 15 days after the first yellow fever vaccination. The DNA for the CDR3 is TGTGCCAGCAGTCCCTCGCAGTCCAGGCACGAGCAGTACGTC. This gives the protein CASSPSQSRHEQYV.